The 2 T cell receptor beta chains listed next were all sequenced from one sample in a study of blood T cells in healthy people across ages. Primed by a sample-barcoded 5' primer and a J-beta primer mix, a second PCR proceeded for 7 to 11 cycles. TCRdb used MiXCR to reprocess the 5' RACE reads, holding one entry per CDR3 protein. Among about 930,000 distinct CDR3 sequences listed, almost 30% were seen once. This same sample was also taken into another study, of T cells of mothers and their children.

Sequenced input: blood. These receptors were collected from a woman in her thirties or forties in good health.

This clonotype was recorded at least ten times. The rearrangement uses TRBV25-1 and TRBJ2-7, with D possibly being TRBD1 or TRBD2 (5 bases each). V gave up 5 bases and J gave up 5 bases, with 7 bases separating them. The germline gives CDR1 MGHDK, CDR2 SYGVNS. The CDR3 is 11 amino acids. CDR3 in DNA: TGTGCCAGCAGTTCGGGACACGAGCAGTACTTC. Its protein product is CASSSGHEQYF.

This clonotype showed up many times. The CDR3 reads CASSLISGGAGTDTQYF. The CDR3 coding sequence is TGTGCCAGCAGCCTGATTAGCGGGGGGGCTGGCACAGATACGCAGTATTTT. This rearrangement joins TRBV7-2 to TRBJ2-3, with 11 bases identical to TRBD2. V was clipped by 5 bases and J by 1 base; unmatched bases: 8. Germline V gives CDR1 SGHTA, CDR2 FQGNSA. CDR3 length equals 17 residues.